This T cell receptor (beta chain) was documented in a study of T cell changes during pregnancy in multiple sclerosis. The germline V gene has CDR1 SGHDT and CDR2 YYEEEE. The CDR3 covers 16 residues. V dropped 6 bases and J dropped 4; count of bases not matched to a gene: 12. Sequencing was performed with immunoSEQ multiplex PCR; in TCRdb, only in-frame clones are kept and a portion is missing. The data contain 60,000 to 75,000 clones, approximately 91% of them singletons. J is TRBJ2-1 and V is TRBV5-6; the match to TRBD1 covers 8 bases. This TCR was recovered from a female donor with multiple sclerosis, enrolled in a pregnancy study. Sequencing used peripheral blood, obtained in the third trimester of pregnancy. Here the CDR3 reads CASTGQGPSLYNEQFF. As DNA, the CDR3 is TGTGCCAGCACCGGACAGGGCCCCTCCCTTTACAATGAGCAGTTCTTC. Drawing the rest from reference TRBV5-6 and TRBJ2-1, the complete variable domain is DAGVTQSPTHLIKTRGQQVTLRCSPKSGHDTVSWYQQALGQGPQFIFQYYEEEERQRGNFPDRFSGHQFPNYSSELNVNALLLGDSALYLCASTGQGPSLYNEQFFGPGTRLTVL.